The 14 T cell receptor beta chains in this list originate from one sample, sequenced in a study of cytomegalovirus exposure and HLA in healthy donors. Amplification used 60 Vbeta primers and 13 Jbeta primers. Libraries were prepared by immunoSEQ multiplex PCR; TCRdb keeps only in-frame clonotypes and omits some of them. Among 100,000 to 150,000 clones listed, 80% were seen once. Specimen: PBMCs. Receptors originate from a man aged 25 to 40 in good health and CMV-seronegative.

The chain has TRBV7-9 and TRBJ2-7; perhaps TRBD2 as D (5 bases). CDR1 SEHNR and CDR2 FQNEAQ come from the germline V gene (reference sequence). V dropped 4 bases and J dropped 2 bases, with 12 bases sitting between them. This CDR3 comprises 14 residues. The CDR3 here is CASSSRLSPYEQYF. The CDR3, as DNA: TGTGCCAGCAGCTCCAGACTATCCCCCTACGAGCAGTACTTC.

The table lists this clone with a few counts. Its ends do not fully match the called genes, so a read error is possible. V gene TRBV5-4 combines with J gene TRBJ2-1; D might be TRBD1 or TRBD2, each matching 6 bases. In germline, CDR1 is SGHNT, CDR2 YYREEE (reference sequence). The length of the CDR3 is 14 residues. The CDR3 spells CASRLGGGPAEQFF. CDR3 bases: TGTGCCAGCAGGTTGGGGGGCGGACCGGCTGAGCAGTTCTTC.

V and J are TRBV21-1 and TRBJ2-7; no check of the table's D call, TRBD2, against the DNA was made. TRBV21-1 is flagged as a pseudogene. The CDR3 is 17 residues long. CDR3 coding DNA: TGTGCCAGCAGCAACCCTTATGGAACTAGCGAGATTTACGAGCAGTACTTC. This codes for CASSNPYGTSEIYEQYF.

The V call is TRBV19, the J call TRBJ2-5; D uncertain. The last part of the DNA fits TRBJ2-7 better; the J call may be wrong. The length of the CDR3 is 13 residues. CDR1 and CDR2 (germline): LNHDA, SQIVND (reference sequence). CDR3 nucleotide sequence: TGTGCCAGTAGTGGGCTAAGACCTTACGAGCAGTACTTC. Its translation: CASSGLRPYEQYF.

The chain joins TRBV4-1 to TRBJ2-3; D possibly corresponds to TRBD2 (7 bases). Germline V CDR1 and CDR2: MGHRA, YSYEKL. The V end lost 1 base, the J end lost 4 bases, and 24 bases lay between the germline ends. The CDR3 has 19 amino acids. CDR3 loop: CASSQVGGGGRRKADTQYF. Here the CDR3 DNA reads TGCGCCAGCAGCCAAGTAGGGGGGGGCGGCAGAAGAAAAGCAGATACGCAGTATTTT.

The V call is TRBV12-5, the J call TRBJ2-7; weak D call: TRBD1 (6 bases). CDR1 and CDR2 from the germline V gene are LGHNT and FRNRAP. V lost 1 base to trimming and J lost 2 bases, with 12 bases between them. There are 15 residues in the CDR3. The CDR3 DNA reads as TGTGCTAGTGGTTTGGAACCAACAGGGACCTACGAGCAGTACTTC. Protein sequence: CASGLEPTGTYEQYF.

A remark on this clone: Other nucleotide sequences in the sample specify the same CDR3. V usage is TRBV5-1 and J usage is TRBJ1-1, with a weak D call TRBD1 (5 bases). V was clipped by 0 bases and J by 3 bases, with 6 bases between them. Germline V gene data show CDR1 as SGHRS and CDR2 as YFSETQ. This CDR3 spans 13 amino acids. The DNA for the CDR3 is TGCGCCAGCAGCTTGGGCAGGGACACTGAAGCTTTCTTT. It codes for CASSLGRDTEAFF.

This chain joins TRBV30 and TRBJ2-7, with 9 bases matching TRBD2. Germline values: CDR1 GTSNPN, CDR2 SVGIG (reference sequence). The CDR3 consists of 14 residues. V dropped 6 bases and J dropped 0; count of bases not matched to a gene: 6. In DNA form, the CDR3 reads TGTGCCTGCCTAGCGGGATCAAGCTCCTACGAGCAGTACTTC. This codes for CACLAGSSSYEQYF.

The V call is TRBV2, the J call TRBJ1-5; D is perhaps TRBD1 (6 bases). The CDR3 has 14 residues. V lost 4 bases and J 5 bases, leaving 12 bases between the germline ends. Germline lookup yields CDR1 SNHLY and CDR2 FYNNEI. CDR3 sequence: CASSAVAGDQPQHF. Written as DNA, the CDR3 is TGTGCCAGCAGTGCGGTGGCAGGGGATCAGCCCCAGCATTTT.

V gene TRBV29-1 combines with J gene TRBJ2-5; possible D gene TRBD2, 5 bases. Matching the DNA end better, TRBJ2-7 makes the J call doubtful. Per germline, CDR1 SQVTM and CDR2 ANQGSEA. The CDR3 extends over 13 amino acids. This chain's CDR3 is CSGLETGTYEQYF. The CDR3 DNA is TGCAGCGGCCTCGAGACGGGAACCTACGAGCAGTACTTC.

This clone was counted a few times. The chain combines TRBV7-2 with TRBJ1-1, with 9 bases aligning to TRBD1. CDR1 is SGHTA and CDR2 is FQGNSA in the germline V gene. There are 18 residues in the CDR3. J was trimmed by 4 bases and V by 5 bases; bases with no gene match: 17. The CDR3 coding sequence is TGTGCCAGCAGCGAACATATCCTCCGGGGACAGGGATTCACTGAAGCTTTCTTT. It codes for CASSEHILRGQGFTEAFF.

V and J are TRBV4-1 and TRBJ2-1, with 10 bases identical to TRBD1. The junction had 16 bases not matched to a gene; V was cut back by 4 bases and J by 7 bases. The CDR3 loop spans 18 amino acids. Germline V gene data show CDR1 as MGHRA and CDR2 as YSYEKL. CDR3: CASSRLAAVGQGLNEQFF. CDR3 DNA sequence: TGCGCCAGCAGCCGGCTCGCCGCCGTGGGACAGGGGCTGAATGAGCAGTTCTTC.

The chain couples TRBV11-3 to TRBJ1-1, with a possible D match to TRBD1 (5 bases). The CDR3 extends over 15 amino acids. CDR1 is SGHNT, CDR2 YENEEA, per germline. The V end lost 5 bases, the J end lost 2 bases, and 15 bases lay between the germline ends. CDR3 coding DNA: TGTGCCAGCAGCGGGGGGGTGGGGGATAACACTGAAGCTTTCTTT. This translates into CASSGGVGDNTEAFF.

This clone showed up just once. The chain employs TRBV4-1 and TRBJ2-2, with 11 bases that match TRBD2. Germline V gives CDR1 MGHRA, CDR2 YSYEKL. Unmatched junction bases numbered 2, after V lost 4 bases and J lost 7 bases. There are 14 residues in the CDR3. The DNA of the CDR3 is TGCGCCAGCAGCCCTAGCGGGAGGCTCGGGGAGCTGTTTTTT. This codes for CASSPSGRLGELFF.